This T cell receptor (beta chain) was sequenced for a study of T cell repertoires in cytomegalovirus infection. As for the study in general: Based on public TCR beta signatures, there were indications of CMV infection and of a matching HLA type. Study-wide results and limits: Cumulative public TCR beta family frequency identified CMV carriers with the relevant HLA.

The V gene's germline CDR1 is SGHVS and CDR2 FNYEAQ. The CDR3 length is 15 residues. The junction had 11 bases not matched to a gene; V was cut back by 7 bases and J by 7 bases. Of note for this clonotype: Its matching antigen is unknown. This may arise from a read error, as a much more abundant clone is one base away.

Each CDR3 protein gets one entry after TCRdb re-called the reads with MiXCR. The profile shows roughly 640,000 distinct CDR3 sequences, 20% to 25% of them singletons. The V gene is TRBV7-6, the J gene TRBJ1-4; TRBD1 matches 8 bases. The receptor comes from a human donor in good health (CMV status not recorded). Some clones in this sample may be carry-over from other donors' samples. The source material was CD8+ T cells from PBMCs. This CDR3 is CASNLATGVGEKLFF. In DNA, the CDR3 is TGTGCCAGCAACTTGGCGACAGGGGTTGGTGAAAAACTGTTTTTT.